The source of this T cell receptor beta chain is a study of T cell changes during pregnancy in multiple sclerosis. Clones were sequenced by immunoSEQ multiplex PCR, and TCRdb holds only the in-frame ones, with some missing. The sample has roughly 12,000 clones, around 84% seen once. From germline, CDR1 is SGDLS and CDR2 YYNGEE. Trimming took off 3 bases at V and 1 base at J, with 14 bases between the two ends. The CDR3 sequence is 16 residues long. The J gene is TRBJ2-1, the V gene TRBV9; possible D gene TRBD2, 6 bases. The receptor's source is a female donor in good health, enrolled as a control in a pregnancy study. This material consisted of CD8+ T cells from peripheral blood mononuclear cells, taken after pregnancy. In DNA, the CDR3 is TGTGCCAGCAGCGAGCCACGGGAGTCGTCCTACAATGAGCAGTTCTTC. This translates into CASSEPRESSYNEQFF.